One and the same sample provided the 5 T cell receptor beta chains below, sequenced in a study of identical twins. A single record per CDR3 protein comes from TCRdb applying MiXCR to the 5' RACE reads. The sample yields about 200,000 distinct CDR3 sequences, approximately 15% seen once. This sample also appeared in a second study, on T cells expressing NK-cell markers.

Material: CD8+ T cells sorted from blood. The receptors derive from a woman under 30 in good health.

The CDR3 coding sequence is TGTGCCAGCAGTGAGTTTAACGGCTACGAGCAGTACTTC. Translated, it gives CASSEFNGYEQYF. The chain has TRBV2 and TRBJ2-7, with unresolved D. Looked up from germline, CDR1 is SNHLY and CDR2 is FYNNEI. The CDR3 runs to 13 residues. Trimming took 3 bases from V and 3 from J, leaving 9 bases between them.

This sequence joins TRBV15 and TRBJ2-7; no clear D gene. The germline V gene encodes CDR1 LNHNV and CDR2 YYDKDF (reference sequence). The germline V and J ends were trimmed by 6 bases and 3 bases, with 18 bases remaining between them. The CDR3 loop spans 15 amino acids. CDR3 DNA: TGTGCCACCAGGGAATCAACCATAGGCGGCTACGAGCAGTACTTC. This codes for CATRESTIGGYEQYF.

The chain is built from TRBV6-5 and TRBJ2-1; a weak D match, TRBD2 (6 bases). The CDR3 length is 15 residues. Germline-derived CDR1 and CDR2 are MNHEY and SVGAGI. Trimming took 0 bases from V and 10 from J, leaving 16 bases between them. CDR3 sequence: CASSYSAGAGKEQFF. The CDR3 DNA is TGTGCCAGCAGTTACTCGGCGGGCGCGGGGAAGGAGCAGTTCTTC.

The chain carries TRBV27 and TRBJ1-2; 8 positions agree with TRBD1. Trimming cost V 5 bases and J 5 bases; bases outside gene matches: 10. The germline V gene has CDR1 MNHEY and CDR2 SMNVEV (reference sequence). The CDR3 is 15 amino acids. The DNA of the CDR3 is TGTGCCAGCAGTCTCGTCCAGGGGGCGCGGTATGGCTACACCTTC. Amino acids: CASSLVQGARYGYTF.

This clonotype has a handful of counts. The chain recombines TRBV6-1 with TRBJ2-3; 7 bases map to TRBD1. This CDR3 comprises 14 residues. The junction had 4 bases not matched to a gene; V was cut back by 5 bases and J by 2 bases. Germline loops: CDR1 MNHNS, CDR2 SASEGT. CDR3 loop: CASSRDSFTDTQYF. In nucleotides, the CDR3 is TGTGCCAGCAGTAGGGACAGTTTCACAGATACGCAGTATTTT.